Listed here are 7 T cell receptor beta chains from one sample, sequenced in a study of OX40 agonist ivuxolimab in advanced cancers. Libraries were prepared by immunoSEQ multiplex PCR; TCRdb keeps only in-frame clonotypes and omits some of them. The sample has just over 60,000 clones, around 90% seen once. Sequencing used CD4+ or CD8+ T cells sorted from blood, obtained in a trial of the OX40 agonist ivuxolimab. Receptor source: an adult with an advanced solid tumor such as melanoma, head and neck, liver or kidney cancer.

The chain carries TRBV10-2 and TRBJ2-7, with D possibly matching TRBD2 (5 bases). Germline V lookup: CDR1 WSHSY, CDR2 SAAADI. The CDR3 covers 14 residues. V was trimmed by 10 bases and J by 4 bases, leaving 20 bases between them. CDR3 region: CATSSFGNWYEQYF. CDR3 bases: TGCGCCACCTCCTCCTTCGGGAATTGGTACGAGCAGTACTTC.

The genes are TRBV5-1 and TRBJ2-2; the match to TRBD2 covers 12 bases. This CDR3 is 18 amino acids long. V lost 2 bases, J lost 0 bases, and 5 bases stayed unmatched. Germline CDR1 is SGHRS and CDR2 is YFSETQ. CDR3 amino acids: CASSFETSGSSNTGELFF. The CDR3 DNA follows: TGCGCCAGCAGCTTTGAGACTAGCGGGAGTTCGAACACCGGGGAGCTGTTTTTT.

The V gene is TRBV9, the J gene TRBJ2-3, with D perhaps being TRBD1 or TRBD2 (5 bases each). Trimming removed 0 bases at V and 4 bases at J, with 9 bases between. The CDR3 extends over 14 amino acids. Per germline, CDR1 SGDLS and CDR2 YYNGEE. CDR3 coding DNA: TGTGCCAGCAGCGTAGCCAGGGACGCAGATACGCAGTATTTT. Translated: CASSVARDADTQYF.

This chain connects TRBV18 to TRBJ2-2, with D possibly matching TRBD2 (6 bases). The CDR3 runs to 15 residues. V was trimmed by 4 bases and J by 3 bases, leaving 12 bases between them. Germline V gene sequence: CDR1 KGHSH, CDR2 LQKENI. CDR3 bases: TGTGCCAGCTCACTTCTAGCGTTGGACACCGGGGAGCTGTTTTTT. Translation: CASSLLALDTGELFF.

Concerning this clone: The DNA is left out, because the CDR3 cannot be placed on it with certainty; the CDR3 is given as TCRdb lists it. This chain joins TRBV21-1 and TRBJ2-6; whether TRBD1, the table's D call, matches the DNA was not checked. TRBV21-1 is tagged as a pseudogene. From its first to its last residue, the CDR3 has 19 amino acids. The chain's CDR3 is CASSKSKGQVGSGANVLTF.

The gene calls are TRBV21-1 and TRBJ2-7; the listed D gene, TRBD1, was not tested against the DNA. TRBV21-1 is annotated as a pseudogene. This CDR3 region has 15 residues. The CDR3 sequence is CASTRDRLSSYEQYF. The CDR3 nucleotides are TGTGCCAGCACCCGGGACAGGCTCAGCTCCTACGAGCAGTACTTC.

The V and J genes are TRBV11-2 and TRBJ2-5, with 12 positions matching TRBD1. The CDR3 consists of 15 residues. The V and J ends lost 5 bases and 6 bases, in that order; junction bases with no gene match: 7. CDR1 is SGHAT, CDR2 FQNNGV, per germline. CDR3 sequence reads: CASSQGTGGRKTQYF. For the CDR3, the DNA is TGTGCCAGCAGCCAAGGGACAGGGGGCAGGAAGACCCAGTACTTC.